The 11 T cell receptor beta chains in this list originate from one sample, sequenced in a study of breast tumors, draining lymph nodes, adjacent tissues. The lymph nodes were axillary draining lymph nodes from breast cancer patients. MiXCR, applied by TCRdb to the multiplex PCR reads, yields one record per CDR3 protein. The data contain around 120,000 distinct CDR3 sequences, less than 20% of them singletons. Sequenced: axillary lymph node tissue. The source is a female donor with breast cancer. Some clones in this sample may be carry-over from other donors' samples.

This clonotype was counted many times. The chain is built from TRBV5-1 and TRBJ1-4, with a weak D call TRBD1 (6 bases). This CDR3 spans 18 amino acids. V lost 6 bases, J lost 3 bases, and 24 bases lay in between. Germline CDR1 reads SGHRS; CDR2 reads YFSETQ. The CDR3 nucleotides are TGCGCCAGCACACTGGGGGGGCGGCGGTACTCCTCTAATGAAAAACTGTTTTTT. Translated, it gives CASTLGGRRYSSNEKLFF.

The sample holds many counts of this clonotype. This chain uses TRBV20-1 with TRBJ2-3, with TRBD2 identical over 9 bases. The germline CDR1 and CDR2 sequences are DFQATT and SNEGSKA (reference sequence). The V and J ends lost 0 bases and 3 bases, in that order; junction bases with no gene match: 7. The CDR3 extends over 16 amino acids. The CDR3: CSARDARGGGTDTQYF. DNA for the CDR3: TGCAGTGCTAGAGATGCGCGGGGGGGGGGTACAGATACGCAGTATTTT.

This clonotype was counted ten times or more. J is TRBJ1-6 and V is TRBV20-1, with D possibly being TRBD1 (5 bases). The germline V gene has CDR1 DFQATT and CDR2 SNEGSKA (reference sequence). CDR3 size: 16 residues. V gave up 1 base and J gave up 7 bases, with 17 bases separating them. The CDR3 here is CSARVEHEGINSPLHF. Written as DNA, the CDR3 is TGCAGTGCTAGAGTAGAGCATGAGGGGATAAATTCACCCCTCCACTTT.

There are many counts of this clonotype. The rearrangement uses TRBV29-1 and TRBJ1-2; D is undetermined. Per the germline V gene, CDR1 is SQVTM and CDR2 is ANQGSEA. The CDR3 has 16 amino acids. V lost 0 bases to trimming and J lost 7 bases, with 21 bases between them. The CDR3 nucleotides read TGCAGCGTTGAAGAAGAACACAAGGGAGTTCCGGGTGGCTACACCTTC. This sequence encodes CSVEEEHKGVPGGYTF.

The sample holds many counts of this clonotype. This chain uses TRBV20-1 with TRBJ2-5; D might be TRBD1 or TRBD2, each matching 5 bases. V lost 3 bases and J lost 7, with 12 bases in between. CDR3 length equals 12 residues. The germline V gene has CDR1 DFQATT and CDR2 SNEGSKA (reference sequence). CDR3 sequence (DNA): TGCAGTGCTAGCCAGGGTGCGGGGACCCAGTACTTC. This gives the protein CSASQGAGTQYF.

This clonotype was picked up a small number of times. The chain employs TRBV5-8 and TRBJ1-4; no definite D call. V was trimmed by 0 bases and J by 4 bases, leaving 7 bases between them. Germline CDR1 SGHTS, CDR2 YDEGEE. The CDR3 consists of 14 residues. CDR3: CASSLGPRNEKLFF. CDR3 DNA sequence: TGTGCCAGCAGCTTGGGCCCCCGTAATGAAAAACTGTTTTTT.

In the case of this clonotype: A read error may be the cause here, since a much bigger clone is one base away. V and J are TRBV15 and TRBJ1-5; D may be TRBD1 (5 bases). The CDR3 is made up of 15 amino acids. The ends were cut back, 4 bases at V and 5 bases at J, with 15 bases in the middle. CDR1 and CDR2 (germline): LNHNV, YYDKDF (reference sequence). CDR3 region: CATSNGGWSDQPQHF. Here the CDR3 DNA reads TGTGCCACCAGCAACGGGGGGTGGAGCGATCAGCCCCAGCATTTT.

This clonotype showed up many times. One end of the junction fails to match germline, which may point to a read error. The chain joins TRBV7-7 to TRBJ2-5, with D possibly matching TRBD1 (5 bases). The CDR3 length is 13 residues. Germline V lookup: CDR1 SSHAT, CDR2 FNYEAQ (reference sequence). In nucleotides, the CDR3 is TGTGCTAGCAGCCCATTAGGGGCGGAGACCCAGTACTTC. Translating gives CASSPLGAETQYF. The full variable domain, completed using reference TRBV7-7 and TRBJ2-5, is GAGVSQSPRYKVTKRGQDVTLRCDPISSHATLYWYQQALGQGPEFLTYFNYEAQPDKSGLPSDRFSAERPEGSISTLTIQRTEQRDSAMYRCASSPLGAETQYFGPGTRLLVL.

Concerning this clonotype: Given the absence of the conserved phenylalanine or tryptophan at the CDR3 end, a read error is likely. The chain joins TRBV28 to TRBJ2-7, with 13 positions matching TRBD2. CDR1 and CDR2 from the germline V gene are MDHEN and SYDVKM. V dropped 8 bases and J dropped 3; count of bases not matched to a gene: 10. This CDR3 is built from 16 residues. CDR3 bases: TGTGCCAGCGGCGGACTAGCGGGAGCCCTAGGCTACGAGCAGTACCTC. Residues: CASGGLAGALGYEQYL.

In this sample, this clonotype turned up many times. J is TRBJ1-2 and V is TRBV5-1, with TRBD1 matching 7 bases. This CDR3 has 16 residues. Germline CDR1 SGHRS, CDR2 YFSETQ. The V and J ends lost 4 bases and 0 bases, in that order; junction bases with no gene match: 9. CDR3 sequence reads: CASSDPGTETNYGYTF. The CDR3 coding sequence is TGCGCCAGCAGCGATCCCGGGACAGAGACTAACTATGGCTACACCTTC. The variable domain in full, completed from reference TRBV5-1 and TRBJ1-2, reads KAGVTQTPRYLIKTRGQQVTLSCSPISGHRSVSWYQQTPGQGLQFLFEYFSETQRNKGNFPGRFSGRQFSNSRSEMNVSTLELGDSALYLCASSDPGTETNYGYTFGSGTRLTVV.

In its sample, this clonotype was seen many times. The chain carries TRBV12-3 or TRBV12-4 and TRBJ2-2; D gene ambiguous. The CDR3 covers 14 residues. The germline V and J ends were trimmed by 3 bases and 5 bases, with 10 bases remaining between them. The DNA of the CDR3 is TGTGCCAGCAGTTTTTCATGGTTGACCGGGGAGCTGTTTTTT. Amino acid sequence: CASSFSWLTGELFF.